Presented here are 27 T cell receptor beta chains from one specimen sequenced in a study of T cell responses to AZD1222 COVID-19 vaccine. The method was immunoSEQ multiplex PCR; TCRdb's version includes in-frame clones alone and lacks a portion of them. The table shows around 160,000 clones, with 70% to 90% occurring only once. The material was peripheral blood, obtained on day 0 of AZD1222 vaccination. These receptors were taken from an adult in good health.

This clone was seen a handful of times. The chain couples TRBV21-1 to TRBJ2-7; the D call of TRBD1 is as the table states it, not checked on the DNA. TRBV21-1 is noted as a pseudogene. CDR3 size: 14 residues. The chain's CDR3 is CASSAQDRAYEQYF. In DNA, the CDR3 is TGTGCCAGCAGCGCCCAGGACAGAGCCTACGAGCAGTACTTC.

This clone was found a few times. V is TRBV19 and J is TRBJ1-5, with D possibly matching TRBD1 (5 bases). V was pared by 10 bases and J by 3 bases, with 16 bases between. The CDR3 sequence is 14 residues long. Germline loops: CDR1 LNHDA, CDR2 SQIVND (reference sequence). CDR3 sequence reads: CATHFTGFNQPQHF. The CDR3, as DNA: TGTGCCACCCACTTTACAGGTTTCAATCAGCCCCAGCATTTT.

This clone was detected a few times. The V and J genes are TRBV4-1 and TRBJ1-3, with 7 bases lining up with TRBD1. J lost 0 bases, V lost 6 bases, and 5 bases had no gene match. CDR1 MGHRA and CDR2 YSYEKL come from the germline V gene. This CDR3 region has 15 residues. This CDR3 is CASSSGTDSGNTIYF. In DNA, the CDR3 is TGCGCCAGCAGTAGCGGGACAGACTCTGGAAACACCATATATTTT.

The chain employs TRBV9 and TRBJ1-2; D ambiguous. V lost 0 bases and J 7 bases, leaving 10 bases between the germline ends. The CDR3 extends over 13 amino acids. CDR1 and CDR2 from the germline V gene are SGDLS and YYNGEE. The CDR3 DNA reads as TGTGCCAGCAGCGTAGAAGGGAGAGGTGGCTACACCTTC. Translating gives CASSVEGRGGYTF.

This clone was picked up one time. The V call is TRBV30, the J call TRBJ2-1, with a tentative D call TRBD1 (5 bases). The CDR3 contains 14 residues. Germline CDR1 reads GTSNPN; CDR2 reads SVGIG (reference sequence). The ends were cut back, 4 bases at V and 5 bases at J, with 15 bases in the middle. CDR3 loop: CAWKVGAINNEQFF. CDR3 nucleotide sequence: TGTGCCTGGAAAGTAGGGGCAATTAACAATGAGCAGTTCTTC. The entire variable domain, with the rest obtained from reference TRBV30 and TRBJ2-1, is as follows: SQTIHQWPATLVQPVGSPLSLECTVEGTSNPNLYWYRQAAGRGLQLLFYSVGIGQISSEVPQNLSASRPQDRQFILSSKKLLLSDSGFYLCAWKVGAINNEQFFGPGTRLTVL.

This clone was seen a single time. The DNA for the CDR3 is TGTGCCAGCAGCACCCGACAGGGCGATGAGCAGTTCTTC. This gives the protein CASSTRQGDEQFF. The chain employs TRBV6-6 and TRBJ2-1; 7 bases match TRBD1. Germline assignment: CDR1 MNHNY and CDR2 SVGAGI (reference sequence). The V segment lost 6 bases and the J segment 8 bases; nucleotides outside the gene matches: 7. The length of the CDR3 is 13 residues.

The chain employs TRBV5-1 and TRBJ1-1; D is perhaps TRBD1 (5 bases). This CDR3 is 15 amino acids long. The ends were cut back, 4 bases at V and 5 bases at J, with 18 bases in the middle. Per the germline V gene, CDR1 is SGHRS and CDR2 is YFSETQ. CDR3 nucleotides: TGCGCCAGCAGCATGATTTCGGGGCTGGAGACTGAAGCTTTCTTT. Translated: CASSMISGLETEAFF.

The J gene is TRBJ2-5, the V gene TRBV5-4, with D perhaps TRBD1 or TRBD2 (5 bases each). Per germline, CDR1 SGHNT and CDR2 YYREEE (reference sequence). The CDR3 spans 14 residues. V was shortened by 0 bases and J by 0 bases, with 6 bases between the two germline ends. Here the CDR3 reads CASSLGGHQETQYF. The CDR3 nucleotides read TGTGCCAGCAGCTTGGGGGGACACCAAGAGACCCAGTACTTC.

Only a few counts were recorded for this clone. This rearrangement joins TRBV3-1 (or the pseudogene TRBV3-2) to TRBJ2-6, with 12 bases identical to TRBD2. Germline V gene lookup returns CDR1 LGHDT and CDR2 YNNKEL (reference sequence). This CDR3 has 20 amino acids. Trimming took 1 base from V and 0 from J; bases not matched to a gene: 7. The CDR3 sequence: CASSQATSGGPGSGANVLTF. The CDR3 DNA reads TGTGCCAGCAGCCAAGCAACTAGCGGGGGGCCCGGCTCTGGGGCCAACGTCCTGACTTTC.

The genes are TRBV3-1 (or the pseudogene TRBV3-2) and TRBJ2-1, with 9 positions matching TRBD2. Germline loops: CDR1 LGHDT, CDR2 YNNKEL (reference sequence). Losses at the gene ends were 7 bases for V and 7 bases for J; bases not matched to a gene: 8. This CDR3 is 14 amino acids long. In DNA form, the CDR3 reads TGTGCCAGCAAAGCGGGGGGATCTAGGAATGAGCAGTTCTTC. Amino acid sequence: CASKAGGSRNEQFF.

The rearrangement joins TRBV6-5 to TRBJ1-2; possible D gene TRBD1, 5 bases. Germline values: CDR1 MNHEY, CDR2 SVGAGI. Trimming left V 8 bases short and J 2 bases short, with 12 bases between. The CDR3 covers 13 residues. The CDR3 protein is CASLRAGNYGYTF. The CDR3 DNA follows: TGTGCCAGCCTCAGGGCGGGGAACTATGGCTACACCTTC.

The chain has TRBV28 and TRBJ1-3, with 8 bases aligning to TRBD1. The germline V gene encodes CDR1 MDHEN and CDR2 SYDVKM. The V and J ends lost 6 bases and 9 bases, in that order; junction bases with no gene match: 13. The CDR3 spans 15 residues. As DNA, the CDR3 is TGTGCCAGCAGCCTCGCGGCAGGGGGCTTAGGCACCATATATTTT. It translates to CASSLAAGGLGTIYF.

Here the CDR3 reads CASSLKGAGGADTQYF. The CDR3 DNA is TGCGCCAGCAGCCTAAAGGGAGCGGGGGGGGCAGATACGCAGTATTTT. The V gene is TRBV4-3, the J gene TRBJ2-3; 10 positions agree with TRBD2. V was clipped by 4 bases and J by 4 bases; unmatched bases: 8. Looked up from germline, CDR1 is LGHNA and CDR2 is YSLEER. This CDR3 is 16 amino acids long.

This chain uses TRBV28 with TRBJ2-7; D gene uncertain. The CDR3 has 15 residues. Trimming left V 1 base short and J 3 bases short, with 13 bases between. Looked up from germline, CDR1 is MDHEN and CDR2 is SYDVKM. CDR3 region: CASSLLSSLGYEQYF. CDR3 coding DNA: TGTGCCAGCAGTTTATTGAGCAGTTTAGGCTACGAGCAGTACTTC.

Regarding this clone: At the DNA level, this CDR3 is encoded by other sequences in the same sample as well. V gene TRBV28 combines with J gene TRBJ2-7; 12 bases fit TRBD1. The germline gives CDR1 MDHEN, CDR2 SYDVKM. This CDR3 has 15 residues. Losses at the gene ends were 3 bases for V and 4 bases for J; bases not matched to a gene: 4. As DNA, the CDR3 is TGTGCCAGCAGTTTGGGACAGGGGGCGCGGTACGAGCAGTACTTC. Its protein is CASSLGQGARYEQYF.

The chain is built from TRBV4-3 and TRBJ2-5; the D gene is possibly TRBD2 (6 bases). Germline CDR1 and CDR2: LGHNA and YSLEER. This CDR3 contains 15 residues. V shed 0 bases and J shed 7 bases, with 15 bases lying between them. Here the CDR3 DNA reads TGCGCCAGCAGCCAAGATGGGACTCCCTCCGGGACCCAGTACTTC. This gives the protein CASSQDGTPSGTQYF.

The gene calls are TRBV9 and TRBJ2-5; D perhaps matches TRBD2 (7 bases). V was cut by 0 bases and J by 3 bases, with 12 bases left in between. The CDR3 is made up of 15 amino acids. Germline values: CDR1 SGDLS, CDR2 YYNGEE. CDR3 DNA sequence: TGTGCCAGCAGCGTAGGCACAGGGAGGGAAGAGACCCAGTACTTC. It translates to CASSVGTGREETQYF.

The genes are TRBV27 and TRBJ2-5, with TRBD1 matching 10 bases. The CDR3 covers 14 residues. After removal of 6 bases from V and 5 bases from J, the junction contained 6 bases not matched to a gene. Germline CDR1 and CDR2: MNHEY and SMNVEV (reference sequence). For the CDR3, the DNA is TGTGCCAGCAGCCGCGACAGGGGGCTGGAGACCCAGTACTTC. It codes for CASSRDRGLETQYF.

V is TRBV28 and J is TRBJ1-3, with a possible D match to TRBD1 (6 bases). The germline CDR1 and CDR2 sequences are MDHEN and SYDVKM. CDR3 length: 14 residues. V was trimmed by 10 bases and J by 0 bases, leaving 13 bases between them. The CDR3 nucleotides are TGTGCCATCGTAGGGGGTTCCTCTGGAAACACCATATATTTT. Encoded protein: CAIVGGSSGNTIYF.

This chain connects TRBV27 to TRBJ1-1; no clear D gene. CDR1 and CDR2 (germline): MNHEY, SMNVEV (reference sequence). V lost 2 bases to trimming and J lost 3 bases, with 7 bases between them. CDR3 length: 13 residues. CDR3 region: CASSLPPYTEAFF. The DNA of the CDR3 is TGTGCCAGCAGTTTACCCCCCTACACTGAAGCTTTCTTT.

The gene calls are TRBV7-3 and TRBJ1-6; no clear D gene. This CDR3 is built from 13 residues. Per germline, CDR1 SGHTA and CDR2 FQGTGA. V shed 5 bases and J shed 6 bases, with 8 bases lying between them. CDR3 nucleotide sequence: TGTGCCAGCAGCCCGGACGGTAATTCACCCCTCCACTTT. As protein: CASSPDGNSPLHF.

This chain joins TRBV2 and TRBJ1-2; D gene unclear. The CDR3 is made up of 11 amino acids. The germline V and J ends were trimmed by 2 bases and 14 bases, with 12 bases remaining between them. Per germline, CDR1 SNHLY and CDR2 FYNNEI. CDR3 DNA: TGTGCCAGCAGTGAACTCGTCAGCAGGACCTTC. Protein: CASSELVSRTF. The whole variable domain, filled in from reference TRBV2 and TRBJ1-2, reads EPEVTQTPSHQVTQMGQEVILRCVPISNHLYFYWYRQILGQKVEFLVSFYNNEISEKSEIFDDQFSVERPDGSNFTLKIRSTKLEDSAMYFCASSELVSRTFGSGTRLTVV.

This clone was seen just once. The rearrangement joins TRBV5-1 to TRBJ1-1; a possible D gene is TRBD1 (5 bases). The CDR3 sequence is 14 residues long. Germline CDR1 SGHRS, CDR2 YFSETQ. V was clipped by 3 bases and J by 5 bases, with 14 bases between them. The CDR3 DNA sequence: TGCGCCAGCAGCTATTCGGGGGGTGGGACTGAAGCTTTCTTT. It codes for CASSYSGGGTEAFF. Together with reference TRBV5-1 and TRBJ1-1, the CDR3 gives the full variable domain: KAGVTQTPRYLIKTRGQQVTLSCSPISGHRSVSWYQQTPGQGLQFLFEYFSETQRNKGNFPGRFSGRQFSNSRSEMNVSTLELGDSALYLCASSYSGGGTEAFFGQGTRLTVV.

This chain links TRBV6-5 with TRBJ1-1; D gene unclear. Trimming took off 6 bases at V and 12 bases at J, with 17 bases between the two ends. Germline V gives CDR1 MNHEY, CDR2 SVGAGI. This CDR3 region has 12 residues. The CDR3 loop is CASSLGRRITFF. The DNA for the CDR3 is TGTGCCAGCAGCCTCGGACGGCGGATAACTTTCTTT.

This chain links TRBV6-1 with TRBJ1-1; 11 positions agree with TRBD1. The CDR3 loop spans 14 amino acids. CDR1 and CDR2 (germline): MNHNS, SASEGT. V shed 2 bases and J 6 bases; nucleotides not matched to a gene: 2. The CDR3 coding sequence is TGTGCCAGCAGTGAAACGGGACAGGGGGCTGAAGCTTTCTTT. This encodes CASSETGQGAEAFF.

The chain couples TRBV28 to TRBJ2-7; a weak D match, TRBD1 (8 bases). CDR3 size: 16 residues. CDR1 and CDR2 from the germline V gene are MDHEN and SYDVKM. V lost 5 bases to trimming and J lost 4 bases, with 21 bases between them. The CDR3 DNA reads as TGTGCCAGCAGTCCGGGGGGAACAGGGGGGACATACGAGCAGTACTTC. It codes for CASSPGGTGGTYEQYF.

The J gene is TRBJ1-2, the V gene TRBV6-1; D remains ambiguous. V lost 2 bases to trimming and J lost 4 bases, with 8 bases between them. The CDR3 is 13 amino acids. Germline V gene lookup returns CDR1 MNHNS and CDR2 SASEGT. The CDR3 protein is CASSELALYGYTF. CDR3 bases: TGTGCCAGCAGTGAACTAGCACTCTATGGCTACACCTTC.